One and the same sample provided the 23 T cell receptor beta chains below, sequenced in a study of T cell responses to AZD1222 COVID-19 vaccine. Here immunoSEQ multiplex PCR was the method, and the copy in TCRdb shows in-frame clones only, minus some. This sample has roughly 260,000 clones, with approximately 95% found just once. Material: peripheral blood, obtained on day 0 of AZD1222 vaccination. The source is an adult in good health.

The chain couples TRBV28 to TRBJ1-2, with 9 bases aligning to TRBD1. CDR1 and CDR2 (germline): MDHEN, SYDVKM. This CDR3 spans 15 amino acids. V dropped 4 bases and J dropped 4; count of bases not matched to a gene: 7. The CDR3 DNA is TGTGCCAGCAGTTCTCCGGGACAGGGAGGCTATGGCTACACCTTC. Amino acid sequence: CASSSPGQGGYGYTF.

The rearrangement joins TRBV7-6 to TRBJ2-7, with a possible D match to TRBD2 (7 bases). The germline CDR1 and CDR2 sequences are SGHVS and FNYEAQ. With 5 bases removed from V and 0 bases from J, the gap between germline ends came to 17 bases. This CDR3 has 16 residues. The CDR3 reads CASSPSVGGASYEQYF. In DNA form, the CDR3 reads TGTGCCAGCAGCCCCTCTGTGGGGGGGGCCTCCTACGAGCAGTACTTC.

The gene calls are TRBV30 and TRBJ2-3; D unclear. The CDR3 covers 11 residues. V was shortened by 1 base and J by 5 bases, with 4 bases between the two germline ends. Germline loops: CDR1 GTSNPN, CDR2 SVGIG (reference sequence). The CDR3: CAWSEIDTQYF. The DNA of the CDR3 is TGTGCCTGGAGTGAGATAGATACGCAGTATTTT.

This chain joins TRBV2 and TRBJ2-7; TRBD2 aligns across 7 bases. CDR1 is SNHLY, CDR2 FYNNEI, per germline. The V segment lost 6 bases and the J segment 4 bases; nucleotides outside the gene matches: 3. The CDR3 extends over 12 amino acids. The CDR3 coding sequence is TGTGCCAGCAGGCTGGGGGGGTACGAGCAGTACTTC. Protein sequence: CASRLGGYEQYF.

This chain connects TRBV24-1 to TRBJ2-7; 9 bases match TRBD2. Germline-derived CDR1 and CDR2 are KGHDR and SFDVKD. This CDR3 contains 17 residues. V shed 0 bases, J shed 1 base, and the junction held 6 bases outside the gene matches. The DNA for the CDR3 is TGTGCCACCAGTGATTTGAGTAGCGGGAGACCATCCTACGAGCAGTACTTC. Protein sequence: CATSDLSSGRPSYEQYF.

J is TRBJ2-7 and V is TRBV19; 8 bases are a match to TRBD1. The CDR3 is 14 amino acids. Per germline, CDR1 LNHDA and CDR2 SQIVND (reference sequence). The V segment lost 5 bases and the J segment 6 bases; nucleotides outside the gene matches: 9. Here the CDR3 reads CASSPWTGSGEQYF. CDR3 DNA: TGTGCCAGTAGTCCCTGGACAGGGTCGGGCGAGCAGTACTTC.

This sequence joins TRBV6-5 and TRBJ2-3, with 7 bases matching TRBD2. V gave up 4 bases and J gave up 4 bases; unmatched junction bases: 5. The CDR3 has 14 residues. The germline gives CDR1 MNHEY, CDR2 SVGAGI. The CDR3 DNA reads as TGTGCCAGCAGTTGGAGGGGAGGGGCAGATACGCAGTATTTT. Translation: CASSWRGGADTQYF.

The chain uses TRBV2 and TRBJ2-3, with D perhaps TRBD2 (5 bases). V was pared by 4 bases and J by 6 bases, with 11 bases between. The CDR3 has 13 residues. Germline V gene sequence: CDR1 SNHLY, CDR2 FYNNEI. The chain's CDR3 is CASSVDWEDTQYF. As DNA, the CDR3 is TGTGCCAGCAGTGTGGACTGGGAGGATACGCAGTATTTT.

The gene calls are TRBV11-2 and TRBJ1-1, with 8 nucleotides matching TRBD1. With 6 bases clipped from V and 1 base from J, the junction kept 4 bases outside the gene matches. The CDR3 length is 14 residues. Germline-derived CDR1 and CDR2 are SGHAT and FQNNGV. CDR3 in amino acids: CASRWTGSNTEAFF. CDR3 DNA sequence: TGTGCCAGCAGATGGACAGGGTCGAACACTGAAGCTTTCTTT.

This chain uses TRBV2 with TRBJ1-1; 11 bases line up with TRBD1. V shed 7 bases, J shed 4 bases, and the junction held 11 bases outside the gene matches. The CDR3 loop spans 16 amino acids. CDR1 SNHLY and CDR2 FYNNEI come from the germline V gene. The CDR3 bases are TGTGCCAGCACTTCCGGGACAGGGGGTCGGGGCACTGAAGCTTTCTTT. Encoded protein: CASTSGTGGRGTEAFF.

The chain uses TRBV29-1 and TRBJ2-7; 7 bases are shared with TRBD1. The V segment lost 4 bases and the J segment 6 bases; nucleotides outside the gene matches: 6. Germline CDR1 reads SQVTM; CDR2 reads ANQGSEA. The CDR3 runs 12 residues. CDR3 in amino acids: CSVGGGAAEQYF. The DNA of the CDR3 is TGCAGCGTTGGAGGGGGCGCCGCCGAGCAGTACTTC.

The rearrangement uses TRBV24-1 and TRBJ1-2; the D is unclear. Between the trimmed V and J ends, which lost 2 bases and 7 bases, there was a span of 22 bases. The CDR3 spans 17 residues. Germline assignment: CDR1 KGHDR and CDR2 SFDVKD. CDR3 DNA sequence: TGTGCCACCAGTGATTCCTTGACGTCCGATACGACTAGTGGCTACACCTTC. Its translation is CATSDSLTSDTTSGYTF.

V usage is TRBV7-9 and J usage is TRBJ2-7; 9 nucleotides line up with TRBD1. CDR3 length: 14 residues. With 5 bases clipped from V and 6 bases from J, the junction kept 8 bases outside the gene matches. Germline V gives CDR1 SEHNR, CDR2 FQNEAQ (reference sequence). The CDR3 coding sequence is TGTGCCAGCAGCGCTTCCGGGACAGGGCCCGAGCAGTACTTC. It codes for CASSASGTGPEQYF.

The gene calls are TRBV19 and TRBJ2-2; tentatively, D is TRBD1 (6 bases). V lost 7 bases to trimming and J lost 2 bases, with 8 bases between them. CDR3 length: 13 residues. Germline V gene data show CDR1 as LNHDA and CDR2 as SQIVND (reference sequence). CDR3 DNA sequence: TGTGCCAGTACACAGGGAAACACCGGGGAGCTGTTTTTT. It is translated as CASTQGNTGELFF.

This clone was seen only once. The V and J genes are TRBV5-1 and TRBJ1-4; tentatively, D is TRBD1 (5 bases). Trimming left V 2 bases short and J 5 bases short, with 10 bases between. Germline V gene lookup returns CDR1 SGHRS and CDR2 YFSETQ. This CDR3 region has 14 residues. CDR3 coding DNA: TGCGCCAGCAGCTTCCAGGGCCAAAATGAAAAACTGTTTTTT. Its translation: CASSFQGQNEKLFF. The full variable domain, rest sourced from reference TRBV5-1 and TRBJ1-4, is KAGVTQTPRYLIKTRGQQVTLSCSPISGHRSVSWYQQTPGQGLQFLFEYFSETQRNKGNFPGRFSGRQFSNSRSEMNVSTLELGDSALYLCASSFQGQNEKLFFGSGTQLSVL.

The chain has TRBV10-3 and TRBJ1-1; D gene uncertain. The CDR3 totals 14 residues. Per germline, CDR1 ENHRY and CDR2 SYGVKD. Trimming pared 6 bases from V and 4 bases from J, leaving 15 bases between. The CDR3 DNA reads TGTGCCATCAGGACCCGGGAGGGAAGCACTGAAGCTTTCTTT. This translates into CAIRTREGSTEAFF.

The rearrangement uses TRBV10-3 and TRBJ1-2, with 10 positions matching TRBD1. The germline V gene encodes CDR1 ENHRY and CDR2 SYGVKD. V lost 0 bases and J lost 8; bases outside the gene matches: 6. This CDR3 contains 15 residues. The CDR3 DNA sequence: TGTGCCATCAGTGAGTCCACCGGGACAGGGGAAGGCTACACCTTC. This sequence encodes CAISESTGTGEGYTF.

The chain combines TRBV28 with TRBJ1-2; TRBD1 matches at 7 bases. Germline CDR1 MDHEN, CDR2 SYDVKM. The CDR3 is made up of 13 amino acids. J was trimmed by 5 bases and V by 5 bases; bases with no gene match: 5. The CDR3 coding sequence is TGTGCCAGCAGTCACGGGACAGAGTATGGCTACACCTTC. Translating gives CASSHGTEYGYTF.

The V and J genes are TRBV29-1 and TRBJ2-7; maybe TRBD1 (6 bases). The CDR3 length is 12 residues. Germline lookup yields CDR1 SQVTM and CDR2 ANQGSEA. Between the trimmed V and J ends, which lost 7 bases and 6 bases, there was a span of 16 bases. CDR3: CSGQELKGEQYF. As DNA, the CDR3 is TGCAGCGGACAGGAGCTCAAGGGCGAGCAGTACTTC.

The chain recombines TRBV19 with TRBJ2-5; D gene ambiguous. Deletions cut 2 bases from V and 3 bases from J, with 7 bases between. The CDR3 runs to 13 residues. CDR1 and CDR2 (germline): LNHDA, SQIVND (reference sequence). CDR3 protein: CASSITQKETQYF. The CDR3 DNA follows: TGTGCCAGTAGTATAACACAGAAAGAGACCCAGTACTTC.

V is TRBV10-3 and J is TRBJ1-1; 8 bases agree with TRBD1. This CDR3 has 14 amino acids. Germline trimming cut 6 bases from V and 1 base from J; bases unmatched to any gene: 4. The germline V gene has CDR1 ENHRY and CDR2 SYGVKD. The CDR3 protein is CAISLTGENTEAFF. CDR3 bases: TGTGCCATCAGCTTGACAGGGGAGAACACTGAAGCTTTCTTT.

The V and J genes are TRBV2 and TRBJ2-7; 7 bases align to TRBD1. With 4 bases clipped from V and 0 bases from J, the junction kept 6 bases outside the gene matches. From germline, CDR1 is SNHLY and CDR2 FYNNEI. CDR3 length: 15 amino acids. CDR3 coding DNA: TGTGCCAGCAGTGTCCAGAGGGACAGCTCCTACGAGCAGTACTTC. Translating it yields CASSVQRDSSYEQYF.

This clone has just one count. The CDR3 protein is CASSVSGGTDTQYF. DNA for the CDR3: TGTGCCAGTAGTGTAAGCGGGGGCACAGATACGCAGTATTTT. This rearrangement joins TRBV19 to TRBJ2-3, with 7 nucleotides matching TRBD2. CDR3 length: 14 amino acids. Germline assignment: CDR1 LNHDA and CDR2 SQIVND (reference sequence). Trimming removed 5 bases from V and 1 base from J; junction bases left unmatched: 3.